The 17 T cell receptor beta chains below come from one sample, sequenced in a study of cytomegalovirus exposure and HLA in healthy donors. Researchers ran the PCR with 60 Vbeta and 13 Jbeta primers. Method: immunoSEQ multiplex PCR; TCRdb's copy keeps in-frame clones and lacks some. The table has over 150,000 clones, about 75% seen once. The sample was PBMCs. These receptors all stem from a woman aged 50 to 65 in good health and CMV-seropositive.

The sample holds a few counts of this clone. The CDR3 bases are TGTGCCAGCAGGCATAGCGGAAGCTCCTACAATGAGCAGTTCTTC. Translating it yields CASRHSGSSYNEQFF. This sequence joins TRBV5-4 and TRBJ2-1, with D maybe TRBD2 (6 bases). The germline V and J ends were trimmed by 5 bases and 0 bases, with 12 bases remaining between them. The CDR3 is made up of 15 amino acids. The V gene's germline CDR1 is SGHNT and CDR2 YYREEE (reference sequence).

CDR3 coding DNA: TGCGCCAGCAGCCAGCCCAGGGGGAATGAAAAACTGTTTTTT. Its protein is CASSQPRGNEKLFF. V gene TRBV4-3 combines with J gene TRBJ1-4; 7 bases fit TRBD1. The V gene end was trimmed by 3 bases and the J gene end by 5 bases; junction bases not matched to a gene: 3. The CDR3 consists of 14 residues. CDR1 LGHNA and CDR2 YSLEER come from the germline V gene.

This clone was seen only once. The V and J genes are TRBV5-1 and TRBJ2-3; D is unresolved. This CDR3 has 14 amino acids. CDR1 is SGHRS and CDR2 is YFSETQ in the germline V gene. V dropped 2 bases and J dropped 1 base, with 8 bases sitting between them. The CDR3 sequence: CASSLAVRTDTQYF. The CDR3, as DNA: TGCGCCAGCAGCTTAGCTGTCCGCACAGATACGCAGTATTTT.

J is TRBJ1-4 and V is TRBV9, with 10 nucleotides matching TRBD1. This CDR3 has 15 residues. With V trimmed by 4 bases and J by 6 bases, 6 bases remained unmatched. The germline V gene has CDR1 SGDLS and CDR2 YYNGEE. CDR3 residues: CASSPGTGVDEKLFF. The CDR3 DNA reads TGTGCCAGCAGCCCCGGGACAGGGGTCGATGAAAAACTGTTTTTT. The full variable domain, in which reference TRBV9 and TRBJ1-4 provide the parts outside the CDR3, is DSGVTQTPKHLITATGQRVTLRCSPRSGDLSVYWYQQSLDQGLQFLIQYYNGEERAKGNILERFSAQQFPDLHSELNLSSLELGDSALYFCASSPGTGVDEKLFFGSGTQLSVL.

V gene TRBV6-1 combines with J gene TRBJ1-2; D may be TRBD1 (6 bases). The germline CDR1 and CDR2 sequences are MNHNS and SASEGT. The CDR3 is made up of 16 amino acids. Trimming stripped 2 bases from V and 2 bases from J, with 15 bases between. CDR3 sequence: CASSERWGRGNYGYTF. Here the CDR3 DNA reads TGTGCCAGCAGTGAAAGGTGGGGCAGGGGCAACTATGGCTACACCTTC.

The table lists this clone with a few counts. V gene TRBV27 combines with J gene TRBJ2-5; the match to TRBD2 covers 11 bases. CDR1 MNHEY and CDR2 SMNVEV come from the germline V gene (reference sequence). This CDR3 has 16 amino acids. With 1 base clipped from V and 2 bases from J, the junction kept 3 bases outside the gene matches. The CDR3 bases are TGTGCCAGCAGTTTATTAGCGGGGGGGCCTCAAGAGACCCAGTACTTC. It encodes CASSLLAGGPQETQYF.

The J gene is TRBJ2-1, the V gene TRBV9, with a possible D match to TRBD2 (6 bases). The ends were cut back, 2 bases at V and 9 bases at J, with 15 bases in the middle. Germline CDR1 is SGDLS and CDR2 is YYNGEE. CDR3 length: 14 amino acids. CDR3 sequence reads: CASSVRDSAGEQFF. The CDR3 nucleotides are TGTGCCAGCAGCGTCAGGGACTCCGCGGGTGAGCAGTTCTTC.

The rearrangement links TRBV13 to TRBJ1-1, with D hard to call. Trimming left V 4 bases short and J 6 bases short, with 9 bases between. The germline gives CDR1 PRHDT, CDR2 FYEKMQ (reference sequence). The length of the CDR3 is 12 residues. The CDR3 nucleotides read TGTGCCAGCAGCTACGAGGAGGCTGAAGCTTTCTTT. Protein: CASSYEEAEAFF.

The chain recombines TRBV6-1 with TRBJ2-1, with D tentatively TRBD2 (6 bases). This CDR3 comprises 15 residues. Trimming cost V 4 bases and J 2 bases, with 12 bases left between them. Germline V gene lookup returns CDR1 MNHNS and CDR2 SASEGT. CDR3 sequence: CASSGGLIAYNEQFF. DNA for the CDR3: TGTGCCAGCAGTGGGGGACTCATCGCCTACAATGAGCAGTTCTTC.

This clone showed up just a few times. The V gene is TRBV30, the J gene TRBJ1-6; D ambiguous. The CDR3 has 14 residues. Trimming pared 4 bases from V and 14 bases from J, leaving 21 bases between. Germline V lookup: CDR1 GTSNPN, CDR2 SVGIG (reference sequence). The CDR3 nucleotides are TGTGCCTGGACTCCGAAGCCGGATCGCGGGGCCCTCCACTTT. Translating it yields CAWTPKPDRGALHF. The whole variable domain, remainder taken from reference TRBV30 and TRBJ1-6, is SQTIHQWPATLVQPVGSPLSLECTVEGTSNPNLYWYRQAAGRGLQLLFYSVGIGQISSEVPQNLSASRPQDRQFILSSKKLLLSDSGFYLCAWTPKPDRGALHFGNGTRLTVT.

V gene TRBV5-1 combines with J gene TRBJ2-2, with 10 positions matching TRBD2. There are 17 residues in the CDR3. V trimming: 0 bases; J trimming: 3 bases; junction bases outside the gene matches: 5. Germline V gives CDR1 SGHRS, CDR2 YFSETQ. The CDR3, as DNA: TGCGCCAGCAGCTTGGGTAGCGGGGGGCTGGACACCGGGGAGCTGTTTTTT. Protein: CASSLGSGGLDTGELFF.

The chain combines TRBV10-1 with TRBJ2-5, with D maybe TRBD2 (6 bases). The V end was cut by 7 bases, the J end by 1 base, with 13 bases between. The CDR3 is 14 amino acids. CDR1 WNHNN and CDR2 SYGVQD come from the germline V gene (reference sequence). The CDR3 region has the DNA TGCGCCAGCACTCCGGGAGTCCGCCAAGAGACCCAGTACTTC. This encodes CASTPGVRQETQYF.

V gene TRBV2 combines with J gene TRBJ2-2, with TRBD2 identical over 7 bases. The germline CDR1 and CDR2 sequences are SNHLY and FYNNEI. The CDR3 totals 15 residues. The trim removed 7 bases at V and 1 base at J, leaving 6 bases unmatched. CDR3: CASKQIAGNTGELFF. The CDR3, as DNA: TGTGCCAGCAAACAGATAGCGGGGAACACCGGGGAGCTGTTTTTT.

This clone occurred a few times. The J gene is TRBJ2-2, the V gene TRBV5-6, with D tentatively TRBD1 (5 bases). With 0 bases removed from V and 3 bases from J, the gap between germline ends came to 12 bases. The length of the CDR3 is 16 residues. Germline CDR1 is SGHDT and CDR2 is YYEEEE. Here the CDR3 DNA reads TGTGCCAGCAGCTTGGTATCAGGGCTAGACACCGGGGAGCTGTTTTTT. Its protein is CASSLVSGLDTGELFF.

CDR3 residues: CASGGARSGELFF. In DNA form, the CDR3 reads TGTGCCAGTGGGGGGGCTCGGAGCGGGGAGCTGTTTTTT. The chain couples TRBV6-6 to TRBJ2-2; D may be TRBD2 (7 bases). Trimming took 9 bases from V and 7 from J, leaving 15 bases between them. The CDR3 spans 13 residues. Per the germline V gene, CDR1 is MNHNY and CDR2 is SVGAGI (reference sequence).

V and J are TRBV15 and TRBJ2-7, with a tentative D call TRBD1 (5 bases). This CDR3 is 13 amino acids long. In germline, CDR1 is LNHNV, CDR2 YYDKDF (reference sequence). V lost 0 bases and J lost 6, with 9 bases in between. The chain's CDR3 is CATSRDSRVEQYF. CDR3 bases: TGTGCCACCAGCAGAGATAGCAGGGTCGAGCAGTACTTC.

This clone was seen a single time. The chain employs TRBV2 and TRBJ1-1; D ambiguous. The CDR3 totals 14 residues. From germline, CDR1 is SNHLY and CDR2 FYNNEI. V was cut by 6 bases and J by 1 base, with 12 bases left in between. CDR3 in amino acids: CASRASTQNTEAFF. DNA of the CDR3: TGTGCCAGCAGGGCATCAACACAGAACACTGAAGCTTTCTTT.